This T cell receptor beta chain was captured by sequencing in a study of blood T cell repertoires in COVID-19. Germline V gives CDR1 SGDLS, CDR2 YYNGEE. V was clipped by 4 bases and J by 5 bases; unmatched bases: 9. CDR3 length: 15 amino acids. Profiled with immunoSEQ multiplex PCR; TCRdb holds only in-frame clones, not every one. The sample includes tens of thousands of clones, around 83% seen only once; the top ten take around an eighth. The rearrangement uses TRBV9 and TRBJ1-1; TRBD1 matches 9 bases. The origin of this receptor is a human donor with acute or convalescent COVID-19. The donor label of this sample is uncertain. Material for sequencing was peripheral blood. The CDR3 DNA reads as TGTGCCAGCAGCTTAAGCACAGGGGGCGTTACTGAAGCTTTCTTT. This sequence encodes CASSLSTGGVTEAFF.